Here is one TCR beta chain with its context. This record comes from a study of blood T cell repertoires in COVID-19. This CDR3 is built from 14 residues. Germline lookup yields CDR1 LNHDA and CDR2 SQIVND (reference sequence). J lost 7 bases, V lost 6 bases, and 9 bases had no gene match. Repertoires were generated with immunoSEQ multiplex PCR, while TCRdb's copy carries only in-frame clones and drops some. Seen here are more than 90,000 clones, roughly 80% observed once, and the top ten hold about 2.5%. The receptor's source is a man in his fifties or sixties with acute or convalescent COVID-19. Sequencing was performed on peripheral blood. The genes are TRBV19 and TRBJ2-5; 9 nucleotides align to TRBD2. The CDR3 is CASSGLATAGTQYF. For the CDR3, the DNA is TGTGCCAGTAGCGGACTAGCGACAGCGGGGACCCAGTACTTC.